A single sample is the source of the 22 T cell receptor beta chains below, sequenced in a study of blood T cells in healthy people across ages (dated by TCRdb to the mid-2010s). Library generation was performed with 5' RACE. This sample was sequenced with an Illumina HiSeq 2500. A second PCR of roughly 7 to 12 cycles was run with a J-beta primer mix and a sample-barcoded 5' primer. TCRdb applied fastp at Q25 and MiXCR to the public reads, then kept only in-frame beta chains. Each CDR3 protein gets just one entry, which takes the most common genes and DNA from the rows behind it. This sample is represented by about 640,000 distinct CDR3 sequences; about 53% of them were singletons. The top ten clones comprise around 37% of the sample. The specimen sequenced was blood. All receptors come from a man aged 55 to 70 in good health.

Notes on this clonotype: The germline gene is not matched at one end of the junction; a read error may be the cause. The chain combines TRBV6-2 or TRBV6-3 with TRBJ2-3, with D perhaps matching TRBD1 or TRBD2 (6 bases each). Germline V gene lookup returns CDR1 MNHEY and CDR2 SVGEGT. CDR3 size: 16 residues. The DNA of the CDR3 is TGTGTCAGCAGTCGCCCTCCGGGGGCGAACACAGATACGCAGTATTTT. Amino acids: CVSSRPPGANTDTQYF.

The rearrangement uses TRBV20-1 and TRBJ1-1, with D maybe TRBD1 (5 bases). CDR1 is DFQATT, CDR2 SNEGSKA, per germline (reference sequence). With 6 bases removed from V and 4 bases from J, the gap between germline ends came to 18 bases. The CDR3 consists of 14 residues. The DNA of the CDR3 is TGCAGTGCCCGGCTGGGGGGGAGGCCCACTGAAGCTTTCTTT. Translated, it gives CSARLGGRPTEAFF.

The V call is TRBV18, the J call TRBJ1-2; 9 bases align to TRBD1. The ends lost 4 bases at V and 2 bases at J; junction bases unmatched: 8. Looked up from germline, CDR1 is KGHSH and CDR2 is LQKENI. The CDR3 runs 16 residues. The CDR3 spells CASSLRTGTGNYGYTF. CDR3 sequence (DNA): TGTGCCAGCTCACTAAGGACCGGGACAGGGAACTATGGCTACACCTTC.

This clonotype is a singleton in its sample. CDR3 nucleotide sequence: TGTGCCAGCAGTGTTGTAGCGGGGGGGGAGTACTTC. It codes for CASSVVAGGEYF. The chain recombines TRBV2 with TRBJ2-5, with 11 bases lining up with TRBD2. The CDR3 consists of 12 residues. The germline V gene encodes CDR1 SNHLY and CDR2 FYNNEI. The V segment lost 4 bases and the J segment 12 bases; nucleotides outside the gene matches: 4.

There are many counts of this clonotype. V usage is TRBV2 and J usage is TRBJ2-5; the D is unclear. CDR1 is SNHLY and CDR2 is FYNNEI in the germline V gene. This CDR3 region has 15 residues. Trimming stripped 1 base from V and 5 bases from J, with 14 bases between. CDR3 nucleotides: TGTGCCAGCAGTGAAGAACGGGCTGGTCGGGAGACCCAGTACTTC. Translated: CASSEERAGRETQYF.

This chain connects TRBV4-2 to TRBJ2-3; D gene unclear. The CDR3 has 16 amino acids. The V and J ends lost 4 bases and 1 base respectively, with 15 bases between them. Germline CDR1 is LGHNA and CDR2 is YNFKEQ. CDR3 protein: CASSPSAAWGTDTQYF. CDR3 coding DNA: TGTGCCAGCAGCCCTTCAGCCGCCTGGGGCACAGATACGCAGTATTTT.

Only a few counts were recorded for this clonotype. The chain is built from TRBV12-3 or TRBV12-4 and TRBJ2-1, with 7 bases that match TRBD1. This CDR3 spans 15 amino acids. V lost 0 bases to trimming and J lost 6 bases; unmatched junction nucleotides: 5. As DNA, the CDR3 is TGTGCCAGCAGTTTAGCCCTGACAGGGACCAATGAGCAGTTCTTC. Protein sequence: CASSLALTGTNEQFF.

The V and J genes are TRBV29-1 and TRBJ1-6, with 9 bases that match TRBD1. The germline V gene has CDR1 SQVTM and CDR2 ANQGSEA. Trimming removed 4 bases from V and 6 bases from J; junction bases left unmatched: 4. The CDR3 loop spans 14 amino acids. As DNA, the CDR3 is TGCAGCGTTGGGGAGACAGGGGGTAATTCACCCCTCCACTTT. Translated, it gives CSVGETGGNSPLHF. Together with reference TRBV29-1 and TRBJ1-6, the CDR3 gives the full variable domain: SAVISQKPSRDICQRGTSLTIQCQVDSQVTMMFWYRQQPGQSLTLIATANQGSEATYESGFVIDKFPISRPNLTFSTLTVSNMSPEDSSIYLCSVGETGGNSPLHFGNGTRLTVT.

This clonotype was detected only a few times. The gene calls are TRBV18 and TRBJ1-6; D is uncertain. The CDR3 is made up of 15 amino acids. The germline V gene encodes CDR1 KGHSH and CDR2 LQKENI. Trimming removed 1 base at V and 4 bases at J, with 8 bases between. In nucleotides, the CDR3 is TGTGCCAGCTCACCACAGGGTACTTATAATTCACCCCTCCACTTT. Translating it yields CASSPQGTYNSPLHF. The whole variable domain, filled in from reference TRBV18 and TRBJ1-6, reads NAGVMQNPRHLVRRRGQEARLRCSPMKGHSHVYWYRQLPEEGLKFMVYLQKENIIDESGMPKERFSAEFPKEGPSILRIQQVVRGDSAAYFCASSPQGTYNSPLHFGNGTRLTVT.

Here the CDR3 DNA reads TGCAGTGCTCCCCCAGCGACAGGAAGCTACGAGCAGTACTTC. Its translation is CSAPPATGSYEQYF. The V and J genes are TRBV20-1 and TRBJ2-4, with D tentatively TRBD1 (6 bases). The better agreement between TRBJ2-7 and the DNA end casts doubt on the J call. This CDR3 comprises 14 residues. Looked up from germline, CDR1 is DFQATT and CDR2 is SNEGSKA (reference sequence).

J is TRBJ2-7 and V is TRBV23-1; D assignment may be TRBD1 or TRBD2 (5 bases each). TRBV23-1 is classed as an ORF, of uncertain function. CDR3 size: 15 residues. Deletions cut 0 bases from V and 2 bases from J, with 11 bases between. CDR3 nucleotide sequence: TGCGCCAGCAGTCAATCGGAAAGGGGACCCTACGAGCAGTACTTC. As protein: CASSQSERGPYEQYF.

The chain employs TRBV20-1 and TRBJ1-1; D gene uncertain. With 0 bases removed from V and 1 base from J, the gap between germline ends came to 6 bases. The CDR3 extends over 13 amino acids. Germline CDR1 is DFQATT and CDR2 is SNEGSKA (reference sequence). For the CDR3, the DNA is TGCAGTGCTAGAGATCGGTCGAACACTGAAGCTTTCTTT. It codes for CSARDRSNTEAFF.

The genes are TRBV4-2 and TRBJ2-5, with TRBD2 matching 9 bases. The DNA matches TRBJ2-7 better at its end, which makes the J call doubtful. Per the germline V gene, CDR1 is LGHNA and CDR2 is YNFKEQ. The CDR3 sequence is 16 residues long. In DNA, the CDR3 is TGTGCCAGCAGCCAGGCCACCGGCGGGGGGGGCCACGAGCAGTACTTC. Amino acids: CASSQATGGGGHEQYF.

This clonotype was seen only a few times. The rearrangement links TRBV7-2 to TRBJ2-2; D perhaps matches TRBD1 (6 bases). The CDR3 is made up of 15 amino acids. Between the trimmed V and J ends, which lost 3 bases and 4 bases, there was a span of 12 bases. CDR1 and CDR2 from the germline V gene are SGHTA and FQGNSA. The CDR3 DNA sequence: TGTGCCAGCAGCTTTGGGGGCGCGGGCACCGGGGAGCTGTTTTTT. This gives the protein CASSFGGAGTGELFF.

The chain uses TRBV10-3 and TRBJ2-7; possibly TRBD1 for D (6 bases). Deletions cut 2 bases from V and 4 bases from J, with 15 bases between. In germline, CDR1 is ENHRY, CDR2 SYGVKD. The CDR3 sequence is 15 residues long. CDR3 nucleotide sequence: TGTGCCATCAGTGAGGTATCCGGGACACCTTACGAGCAGTACTTC. It yields the protein CAISEVSGTPYEQYF.

This clonotype has a handful of counts. The chain carries TRBV4-2 and TRBJ2-1; D possibly matches TRBD1 or TRBD2 (5 bases each). The germline V gene encodes CDR1 LGHNA and CDR2 YNFKEQ. The CDR3 sequence is 15 residues long. Deletions cut 1 base from V and 6 bases from J, with 13 bases between. Here the CDR3 reads CASSQVGAGANEQFF. Here the CDR3 DNA reads TGTGCCAGCAGCCAAGTCGGGGCTGGGGCCAATGAGCAGTTCTTC.

The sample holds a few counts of this clonotype. The rearrangement uses TRBV29-1 and TRBJ1-1; D may be TRBD1 (5 bases). This CDR3 spans 14 amino acids. Looked up from germline, CDR1 is SQVTM and CDR2 is ANQGSEA. V was cut by 5 bases and J by 2 bases, with 15 bases left in between. CDR3 protein: CSVQTTGANTEAFF. The DNA of the CDR3 is TGCAGCGTTCAGACGACCGGGGCCAACACTGAAGCTTTCTTT.

This clonotype was seen a few times. The DNA for the CDR3 is TGCGCCAGCAGCTTGGCCTACCGTTCCCCTTACCGGGACAGGGGACCCTACAATGAGCAGTTCTTC. Translating gives CASSLAYRSPYRDRGPYNEQFF. V gene TRBV5-1 combines with J gene TRBJ2-1; TRBD1 agrees at 10 bases. Germline V gene data show CDR1 as SGHRS and CDR2 as YFSETQ. This CDR3 spans 22 amino acids. The junction had 20 bases not matched to a gene; V was cut back by 0 bases and J by 2 bases.

This chain links TRBV4-2 with TRBJ2-4; TRBD1 aligns across 7 bases. The germline CDR1 and CDR2 sequences are LGHNA and YNFKEQ. Trimming at V came to 0 bases and at J to 5 bases, leaving 1 base not matched to a gene. CDR3 size: 14 residues. CDR3 sequence (DNA): TGTGCCAGCAGCCAAGAGGGACAGCAAAACATTCAGTACTTC. Encoded protein: CASSQEGQQNIQYF.

The chain's CDR3 is CASSANTGPHEQYF. The CDR3 DNA sequence: TGTGCCAGCAGCGCCAACACCGGGCCTCACGAGCAGTACTTC. This chain uses TRBV12-3 or TRBV12-4 with TRBJ2-5; D gene ambiguous. TRBJ2-7 matches the DNA end more closely, so the J call is doubtful. This CDR3 has 14 residues.

The gene calls are TRBV29-1 and TRBJ1-1, with 7 bases matching TRBD1. The CDR3 is 14 amino acids. Germline V gene data show CDR1 as SQVTM and CDR2 as ANQGSEA. The V gene end was trimmed by 0 bases and the J gene end by 3 bases; junction bases not matched to a gene: 4. The CDR3 nucleotides read TGCAGCGTTGAAGACTTTACAGGGGACACTGAAGCTTTCTTT. It codes for CSVEDFTGDTEAFF.

The genes are TRBV2 and TRBJ1-6, with D uncertain. The CDR3 has 15 amino acids. Germline V lookup: CDR1 SNHLY, CDR2 FYNNEI. Trimming took off 2 bases at V and 3 bases at J, with 8 bases between the two ends. The CDR3 DNA is TGTGCCAGCAGTGAATGGAGGGACTATAATTCACCCCTCCACTTT. Translating gives CASSEWRDYNSPLHF. The full variable domain, completed using reference TRBV2 and TRBJ1-6, is EPEVTQTPSHQVTQMGQEVILRCVPISNHLYFYWYRQILGQKVEFLVSFYNNEISEKSEIFDDQFSVERPDGSNFTLKIRSTKLEDSAMYFCASSEWRDYNSPLHFGNGTRLTVT.